This T cell receptor (beta chain) was profiled in a study of blood T cell repertoires in COVID-19. The germline gives CDR1 SEHNR, CDR2 FQNEAQ (reference sequence). The germline V and J ends were trimmed by 1 base and 1 base, with 4 bases remaining between them. The CDR3 runs 13 residues. Some clones are missing from TCRdb's copy, which holds only in-frame ones; the method was immunoSEQ multiplex PCR. The table has 200,000 to 250,000 clones, around 88% seen once. This sequence was found in a man between 18 and 29 years old with active or convalescent COVID-19. Sequencing was performed on peripheral blood. The chain links TRBV7-9 to TRBJ1-2, with D unclear. CDR3 loop: CASSLGVNYGYTF. Here the CDR3 DNA reads TGTGCCAGCAGCTTAGGCGTTAACTATGGCTACACCTTC. Drawing the rest from reference TRBV7-9 and TRBJ1-2, the complete variable domain is DTGVSQNPRHKITKRGQNVTFRCDPISEHNRLYWYRQTLGQGPEFLTYFQNEAQLEKSRLLSDRFSAERPKGSFSTLEIQRTEQGDSAMYLCASSLGVNYGYTFGSGTRLTVV.